The T cell receptor beta chain described here comes from a study of blood T cell repertoires in COVID-19. The data were produced by immunoSEQ multiplex PCR, yet TCRdb's version contains in-frame clones alone and is incomplete. The sample lists roughly 220,000 clones; approximately 83% were seen once. CDR1 SGHRS and CDR2 YFSETQ come from the germline V gene. With 4 bases removed from V and 11 bases from J, the gap between germline ends came to 15 bases. This CDR3 has 12 residues. Specimen: PBMCs or T cells enriched from blood (not recorded which). V gene TRBV5-1 combines with J gene TRBJ1-1; TRBD1 might be the D (5 bases). The receptor comes from a woman aged 40 to 50 with acute COVID-19. Written as DNA, the CDR3 is TGCGCCAGCAGCACGGTAGCAGGGCAGGCTTTCTTT. The encoded protein is CASSTVAGQAFF.